The rows below give T cell receptor beta chains drawn from one sample of a study of T cell responses to AZD1222 COVID-19 vaccine. Here immunoSEQ multiplex PCR was the method, and the copy in TCRdb shows in-frame clones only, minus some. The sample carries more than 80,000 clones, about 90% recorded once. Sequencing used peripheral blood, obtained 28 days after the second AZD1222 dose. The receptors here all came from an adult who received the AZD1222 COVID-19 vaccine. The CDR3 runs from the conserved cysteine through the conserved F or W. Each record gives: D gene, V gene, J gene, CDR3 DNA, CDR3 protein. A D gene is named only where the DNA matches it firmly.

NA	TRBV28	TRBJ1-5	TGTGCCAGCACGGATAGCAATAGCAATCAGCCCCAGCATTTT	CASTDSNSNQPQHF
TRBD1	TRBV7-8	TRBJ2-2	TGTGCCAGCAGCTTAGGGACAGGGGCGCTTACCAGGGAGCTGTTTTTT	CASSLGTGALTRELFF
NA	TRBV27	TRBJ2-2	TGTGCCAGCAGTGAGTGGTTGAGGGGTGGTACCGGGGAGCTGTTTTTT	CASSEWLRGGTGELFF
NA	TRBV19	TRBJ1-1	TGTGCCAGTTCGGTTGCCAGCTACCTAGATGAAGCTTTCTTT	CASSVASYLDEAFF
TRBD1	TRBV6-6	TRBJ2-1	TGTGCCAGCACTCCACAACGGGACAGGGGTAATGAGCAGTTCTTC	CASTPQRDRGNEQFF
TRBD1	TRBV6-1	TRBJ1-5	TGTGCCAGCAGTGTCACCGGGACAGGGAGATATCAGCCCCAGCATTTT	CASSVTGTGRYQPQHF
TRBD2	TRBV5-4	TRBJ2-1	TGTGCCAGCAGCTTGGTAGGGACTAGCCGGGAGCAGTTCTTC	CASSLVGTSREQFF
NA	TRBV5-5	TRBJ1-2	TGTGCCAGCAGCCTTGTGTCAGGGGTGAACTATGGCTACACCTTC	CASSLVSGVNYGYTF
NA	TRBV16	TRBJ2-2	TGTGCCAGCAGCCATGGGTTGAGCACCGGGGAGCTGTTTTTT	CASSHGLSTGELFF
NA	TRBV14	TRBJ1-1	TGTGCCAGCAGCCAAGATCTGGGCAGACTCAGGAACACTGAAGCTTTCTTT	CASSQDLGRLRNTEAFF
NA	TRBV7-8	TRBJ1-1	TGTGCCAGCAGCCCACCCGGTTCTGGCATGAACACTGAAGCTTTCTTT	CASSPPGSGMNTEAFF